Below are 5 T cell receptor beta chains sequenced from a single sample in a study of T cell responses to AZD1222 COVID-19 vaccine. TCRdb's table, derived via immunoSEQ multiplex PCR, lists solely in-frame clones and lacks some. The sample shows some 130,000 clones, 88% of them seen only once. Sequencing used peripheral blood, obtained on day 0 of MenACWY control vaccination. These receptors came from an adult in good health.

The V gene is TRBV15, the J gene TRBJ2-7; D ambiguous. The CDR3 runs 15 residues. Germline V lookup: CDR1 LNHNV, CDR2 YYDKDF (reference sequence). V was clipped by 0 bases and J by 2 bases, with 11 bases between them. The CDR3 reads CATSRDVPLPYEQYF. The DNA of the CDR3 is TGTGCCACCAGCAGAGATGTCCCGCTCCCCTACGAGCAGTACTTC.

The chain couples TRBV12-5 to TRBJ1-1, with D unclear. The CDR3 totals 13 residues. Germline lookup yields CDR1 LGHNT and CDR2 FRNRAP. Trimming pared 5 bases from V and 4 bases from J, leaving 11 bases between. CDR3 residues: CASGLGPSTEAFF. The CDR3 DNA reads as TGTGCTAGTGGTCTCGGACCCTCCACTGAAGCTTTCTTT.

J is TRBJ1-5 and V is TRBV28, with a weak D call TRBD1 (6 bases). There are 12 residues in the CDR3. Trimming stripped 3 bases from V and 9 bases from J, with 9 bases between. Germline CDR1 and CDR2: MDHEN and SYDVKM. This chain's CDR3 is CASSLGAWPQHF. The DNA for the CDR3 is TGTGCCAGCAGTTTGGGGGCCTGGCCCCAGCATTTT. The full variable domain, with the rest looked up from reference TRBV28 and TRBJ1-5, is DVKVTQSSRYLVKRTGEKVFLECVQDMDHENMFWYRQDPGLGLRLIYFSYDVKMKEKGDIPEGYSVSREKKERFSLILESASTNQTSMYLCASSLGAWPQHFGDGTRLSIL.

This clone was seen once. J is TRBJ1-2 and V is TRBV19, with D perhaps TRBD1 (6 bases). Trimming removed 3 bases from V and 6 bases from J, with 11 bases in between. Germline V gives CDR1 LNHDA, CDR2 SQIVND (reference sequence). This CDR3 comprises 13 residues. This CDR3 reads CASSIVTGNGYTF. The CDR3 DNA is TGTGCCAGTAGTATTGTCACAGGGAATGGCTACACCTTC.

This rearrangement joins TRBV7-9 to TRBJ1-6, with unresolved D. Germline CDR1 and CDR2: SEHNR and FQNEAQ (reference sequence). This CDR3 comprises 13 residues. V shed 3 bases and J shed 13 bases, with 13 bases lying between them. The chain's CDR3 is CASSFTTTAPLHF. The DNA of the CDR3 is TGTGCCAGCAGCTTTACGACAACGGCGCCCCTCCACTTT.